This paragraph reports one TCR beta chain. The entry originates in a study of blood T cell repertoires in COVID-19. Some clones are missing from TCRdb's copy, which holds only in-frame ones; the method was immunoSEQ multiplex PCR. The sample shows about 140,000 clones, around 87% of them seen only once. CDR3 length equals 13 residues. The ends lost 6 bases at V and 7 bases at J; junction bases unmatched: 3. Germline loops: CDR1 MDHEN, CDR2 SYDVKM. The chain has TRBV28 and TRBJ1-6; 7 positions match TRBD1. Sequencing was performed on peripheral blood. This receptor was taken from a human donor in a cohort sampled during active COVID-19. The CDR3 coding sequence is TGTGCCAGCAGCCCGGACAGGAATTCACCCCTCCACTTT. Amino acids: CASSPDRNSPLHF.